Each of the 18 T cell receptor beta chains below was sequenced from the same sample in a study of cytomegalovirus exposure and HLA in healthy donors. Use of 60 Vbeta and 13 Jbeta primers characterized the PCR. Clones were read by immunoSEQ multiplex PCR, and TCRdb kept only the in-frame ones, dropping some. The data show about 130,000 clones, around four fifths seen once. The sequenced sample consisted of PBMCs. The receptors were sampled from a man aged 25-45 years in good health and CMV-seronegative.

The gene calls are TRBV6-6 and TRBJ2-2; 11 positions match TRBD2. The trim removed 2 bases at V and 4 bases at J, leaving 0 bases unmatched. Per germline, CDR1 MNHNY and CDR2 SVGAGI (reference sequence). The CDR3 sequence is 15 residues long. The CDR3 DNA reads as TGTGCCAGCAGTTACACTAGCGGGGGCACCGGGGAGCTGTTTTTT. Its translation: CASSYTSGGTGELFF.

This clone appeared a single time. The chain is built from TRBV6-5 and TRBJ2-3, with TRBD2 as a possible D gene (5 bases). The CDR3 extends over 15 amino acids. V lost 2 bases, J lost 0 bases, and 9 bases lay in between. Germline V lookup: CDR1 MNHEY, CDR2 SVGAGI. The CDR3 DNA follows: TGTGCCAGCAGTTACATGGGAGTAAGCACAGATACGCAGTATTTT. Residues: CASSYMGVSTDTQYF.

The rearrangement uses TRBV5-1 and TRBJ2-3; D perhaps matches TRBD2 (6 bases). The CDR3 has 15 residues. Germline CDR1 and CDR2: SGHRS and YFSETQ. V lost 0 bases and J 4 bases, leaving 12 bases between the germline ends. The CDR3 is CASSLGGTGPDTQYF. CDR3 bases: TGCGCCAGCAGCTTGGGAGGGACTGGCCCAGATACGCAGTATTTT.

The gene calls are TRBV2 and TRBJ2-2; D possibly corresponds to TRBD1 (6 bases). The CDR3 totals 13 residues. Germline V gene sequence: CDR1 SNHLY, CDR2 FYNNEI. Trimming cost V 6 bases and J 5 bases, with 10 bases left between them. The CDR3: CASRVDRTGELFF. The CDR3 nucleotides are TGTGCCAGCAGAGTGGACAGAACCGGGGAGCTGTTTTTT.

This rearrangement joins TRBV10-3 to TRBJ2-7; D remains ambiguous. Trimming removed 3 bases from V and 6 bases from J, with 12 bases in between. This CDR3 spans 13 amino acids. The germline CDR1 and CDR2 sequences are ENHRY and SYGVKD. CDR3 coding DNA: TGTGCCATCAGTGATAATTTGGCTCTCGAGCAGTACTTC. The encoded protein is CAISDNLALEQYF.

This clone was seen ten or more times. The CDR3 DNA follows: TGTGCCAGCAGACAAACAGGGGGCGACGATTCACCCCTCCACTTT. This translates into CASRQTGGDDSPLHF. The V gene is TRBV25-1, the J gene TRBJ1-6; 9 bases are a match to TRBD1. Germline V CDR1 and CDR2: MGHDK, SYGVNS. After removal of 6 bases from V and 8 bases from J, the junction contained 8 bases not matched to a gene. The CDR3 has 15 amino acids.

The chain joins TRBV5-6 to TRBJ2-7; D is possibly TRBD2 (5 bases). There are 15 residues in the CDR3. The germline V gene has CDR1 SGHDT and CDR2 YYEEEE. Deletions cut 4 bases from V and 3 bases from J, with 17 bases between. The CDR3 protein is CASSAAGEILYEQYF. DNA for the CDR3: TGTGCCAGCAGCGCCGCCGGGGAAATTCTCTACGAGCAGTACTTC.

The J gene is TRBJ2-5, the V gene TRBV29-1, with TRBD1 matching 10 bases. The CDR3 length is 13 residues. Germline CDR1 reads SQVTM; CDR2 reads ANQGSEA. The junction had 5 bases not matched to a gene; V was cut back by 6 bases and J by 4 bases. CDR3 loop: CSVYRTGGETQYF. DNA of the CDR3: TGCAGCGTATACCGGACAGGGGGAGAGACCCAGTACTTC.

The genes are TRBV30 and TRBJ2-3; tentative D call: TRBD2 (6 bases). V lost 3 bases and J 0 bases, leaving 10 bases between the germline ends. Germline lookup yields CDR1 GTSNPN and CDR2 SVGIG (reference sequence). The length of the CDR3 is 14 residues. CDR3 DNA: TGTGCCTGGAGGCTAGCGAGGAGCACAGATACGCAGTATTTT. This encodes CAWRLARSTDTQYF.

The gene calls are TRBV28 and TRBJ2-7; 8 bases are shared with TRBD1. The CDR3 extends over 14 amino acids. Losses at the gene ends were 2 bases for V and 8 bases for J; bases not matched to a gene: 8. Germline V gives CDR1 MDHEN, CDR2 SYDVKM. CDR3 loop: CASSLRAGGHQQYF. Written as DNA, the CDR3 is TGTGCCAGCAGTTTAAGGGCAGGGGGCCACCAGCAGTACTTC.

V gene TRBV6-6 combines with J gene TRBJ2-7, with 13 bases fitting TRBD2. J lost 2 bases, V lost 5 bases, and 3 bases had no gene match. Germline CDR1 MNHNY, CDR2 SVGAGI (reference sequence). The CDR3 covers 15 residues. The CDR3 spells CASSHTSGGAYEQYF. The DNA for the CDR3 is TGTGCCAGCAGTCACACTAGCGGGGGGGCCTACGAGCAGTACTTC.

The rearrangement uses TRBV10-1 and TRBJ2-7; a weak D match, TRBD2 (6 bases). Germline-derived CDR1 and CDR2 are WNHNN and SYGVQD (reference sequence). This CDR3 spans 14 amino acids. With 9 bases removed from V and 2 bases from J, the gap between germline ends came to 17 bases. CDR3 in amino acids: CASGDSGGPYEQYF. The CDR3 DNA sequence: TGCGCCAGTGGGGACTCCGGCGGCCCCTACGAGCAGTACTTC.

This clone has a handful of counts. V and J are TRBV28 and TRBJ1-3; 8 bases map to TRBD1. With V trimmed by 6 bases and J by 4 bases, 5 bases remained unmatched. The germline V gene encodes CDR1 MDHEN and CDR2 SYDVKM. The CDR3 spans 14 residues. The CDR3 loop is CASRTPGGGNTIYF. In DNA form, the CDR3 reads TGTGCCAGCAGAACCCCAGGGGGCGGAAACACCATATATTTT.

This clone was counted once. CDR3: CASSYLTSGPYEQYF. The CDR3 nucleotides are TGTGCCAGCAGTTACCTGACTAGCGGCCCCTACGAGCAGTACTTC. This chain links TRBV6-5 with TRBJ2-7, with 9 bases lining up with TRBD2. Trimming at V came to 2 bases and at J to 2 bases, leaving 4 bases not matched to a gene. The CDR3 is 15 residues long. Germline CDR1 is MNHEY and CDR2 is SVGAGI.

This clone was picked up one time. The rearrangement uses TRBV10-3 and TRBJ2-1, with a weak D call TRBD2 (5 bases). Trimming took 5 bases from V and 4 from J, leaving 15 bases between them. Germline loops: CDR1 ENHRY, CDR2 SYGVKD. This CDR3 contains 15 residues. The CDR3 coding sequence is TGTGCCATCAGTCCCTCGCCGGGAACTTACAATGAGCAGTTCTTC. Translating gives CAISPSPGTYNEQFF.

This clone occurred once. This sequence joins TRBV6-5 and TRBJ2-7; D perhaps matches TRBD1 (6 bases). This CDR3 contains 14 residues. With 2 bases removed from V and 4 bases from J, the gap between germline ends came to 12 bases. The germline CDR1 and CDR2 sequences are MNHEY and SVGAGI. CDR3 nucleotide sequence: TGTGCCAGCAGTTACCAGGGGCGATTTTACGAGCAGTACTTC. This encodes CASSYQGRFYEQYF.

Remarks on this clone: This sample also contains other DNA sequences that code for the same CDR3. The V gene is TRBV2, the J gene TRBJ2-5; 11 nucleotides align to TRBD1. This CDR3 region has 13 residues. Germline CDR1 SNHLY, CDR2 FYNNEI. J lost 5 bases, V lost 9 bases, and 5 bases had no gene match. The chain's CDR3 is CASRTGGGETQYF. CDR3 sequence (DNA): TGTGCCAGTCGGACAGGGGGCGGGGAGACCCAGTACTTC.

The sample holds one count of this clone. J is TRBJ1-1 and V is TRBV28, with D hard to call. Germline CDR1 reads MDHEN; CDR2 reads SYDVKM. The CDR3 has 12 residues. Trimming removed 3 bases at V and 5 bases at J, with 7 bases between. CDR3 amino acids: CASSFTGTEAFF. Written as DNA, the CDR3 is TGTGCCAGCAGTTTTACGGGGACTGAAGCTTTCTTT.